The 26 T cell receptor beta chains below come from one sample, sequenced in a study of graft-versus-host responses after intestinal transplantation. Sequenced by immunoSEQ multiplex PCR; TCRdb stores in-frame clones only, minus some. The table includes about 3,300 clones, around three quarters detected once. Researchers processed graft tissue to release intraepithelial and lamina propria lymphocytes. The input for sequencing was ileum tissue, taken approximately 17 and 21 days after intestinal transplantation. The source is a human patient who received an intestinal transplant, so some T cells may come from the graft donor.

The CDR3 DNA reads as TGTGCCAGCAAGGCGCTGGTCTCTAACTATGGCTACACCTTC. Translated, it gives CASKALVSNYGYTF. This chain connects TRBV28 to TRBJ1-2; D gene ambiguous. Germline values: CDR1 MDHEN, CDR2 SYDVKM. The ends were cut back, 7 bases at V and 0 bases at J, with 12 bases in the middle. This CDR3 comprises 14 residues.

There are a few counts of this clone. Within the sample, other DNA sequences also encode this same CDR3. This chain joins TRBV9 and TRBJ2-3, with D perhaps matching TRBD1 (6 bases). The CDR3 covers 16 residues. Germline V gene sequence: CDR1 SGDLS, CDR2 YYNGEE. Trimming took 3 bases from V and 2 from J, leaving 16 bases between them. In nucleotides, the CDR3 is TGTGCCAGCAGCGCGAAAACAGGGTATTCCACAGATACGCAGTATTTT. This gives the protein CASSAKTGYSTDTQYF.

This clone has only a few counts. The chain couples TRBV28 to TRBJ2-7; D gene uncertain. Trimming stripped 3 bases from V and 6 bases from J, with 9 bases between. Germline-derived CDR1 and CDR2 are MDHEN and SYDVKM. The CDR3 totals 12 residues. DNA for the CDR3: TGTGCCAGCAGTTTGGGTGTTTTCGAGCAGTACTTC. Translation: CASSLGVFEQYF.

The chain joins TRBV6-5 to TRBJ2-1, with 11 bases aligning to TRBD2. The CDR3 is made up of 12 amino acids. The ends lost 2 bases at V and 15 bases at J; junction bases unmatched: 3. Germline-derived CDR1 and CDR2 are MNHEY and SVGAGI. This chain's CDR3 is CASSYTTSGGFF. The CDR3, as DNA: TGTGCCAGCAGTTACACTACTAGCGGGGGGTTCTTC.

The CDR3 DNA is TGTGCCAGCAGCTTGGGGGGGCTTTGGGATGAGCAGTTCTTC. Protein product: CASSLGGLWDEQFF. The J gene is TRBJ2-1, the V gene TRBV7-3; D is possibly TRBD2 (7 bases). The V gene lost 3 bases and the J gene lost 8 bases, with 14 bases spanning the gap. Germline CDR1 SGHTA, CDR2 FQGTGA. The CDR3 length is 14 residues.

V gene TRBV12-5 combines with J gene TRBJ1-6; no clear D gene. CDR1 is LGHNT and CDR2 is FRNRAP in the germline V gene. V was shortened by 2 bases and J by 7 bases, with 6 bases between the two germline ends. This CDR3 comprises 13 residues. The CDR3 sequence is CASGLFRNSPLHF. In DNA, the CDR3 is TGTGCTAGTGGTTTGTTTCGGAATTCACCCCTCCACTTT.

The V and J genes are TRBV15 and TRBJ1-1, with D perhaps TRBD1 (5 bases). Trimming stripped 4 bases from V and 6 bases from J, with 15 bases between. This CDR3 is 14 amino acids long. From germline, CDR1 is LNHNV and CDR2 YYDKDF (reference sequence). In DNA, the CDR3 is TGTGCCACCAGCACGTCCAGGGTCTACCCTGAAGCTTTCTTT. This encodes CATSTSRVYPEAFF.

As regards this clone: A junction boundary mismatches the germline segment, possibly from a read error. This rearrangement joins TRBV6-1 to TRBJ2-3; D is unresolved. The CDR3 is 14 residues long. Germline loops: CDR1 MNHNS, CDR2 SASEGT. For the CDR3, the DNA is TGTGCCAGCAGTGAAGGATCTGGCCCTATCGTTACGGGTTTT. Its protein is CASSEGSGPIVTGF.

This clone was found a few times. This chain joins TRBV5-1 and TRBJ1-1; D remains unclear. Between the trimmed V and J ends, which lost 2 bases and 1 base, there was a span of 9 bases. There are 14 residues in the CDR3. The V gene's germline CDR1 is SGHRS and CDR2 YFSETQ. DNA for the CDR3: TGCGCCAGCAGCTTTGACGCTGGGAACACTGAAGCTTTCTTT. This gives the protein CASSFDAGNTEAFF. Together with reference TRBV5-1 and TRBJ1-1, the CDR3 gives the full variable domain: KAGVTQTPRYLIKTRGQQVTLSCSPISGHRSVSWYQQTPGQGLQFLFEYFSETQRNKGNFPGRFSGRQFSNSRSEMNVSTLELGDSALYLCASSFDAGNTEAFFGQGTRLTVV.

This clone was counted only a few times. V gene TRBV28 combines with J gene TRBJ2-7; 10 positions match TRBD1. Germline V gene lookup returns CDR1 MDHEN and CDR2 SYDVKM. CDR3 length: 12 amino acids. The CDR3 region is CATGQGVGEQYF. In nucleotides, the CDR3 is TGTGCGACCGGACAGGGGGTAGGCGAGCAGTACTTC.

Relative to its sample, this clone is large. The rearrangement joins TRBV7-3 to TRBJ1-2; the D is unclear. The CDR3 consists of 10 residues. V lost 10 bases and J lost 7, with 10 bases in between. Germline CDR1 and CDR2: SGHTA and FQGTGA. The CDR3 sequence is CAIWFGGYTF. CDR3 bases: TGTGCCATCTGGTTCGGTGGCTACACCTTC. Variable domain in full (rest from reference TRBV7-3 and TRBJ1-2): GAGVSQTPSNKVTEKGKYVELRCDPISGHTALYWYRQSLGQGPEFLIYFQGTGAADDSGLPNDRFFAVRPEGSVSTLKIQRTERGDSAVYLCAIWFGGYTFGSGTRLTVV.

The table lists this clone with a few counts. CDR3 in amino acids: CASSKETGNSCLDNPPQHF. CDR3 DNA sequence: TGTGCCAGCAGCAAAGAAACAGGGAACTCTTGTTTGGATAATCCGCCCCAGCATTTT. V gene TRBV21-1 combines with J gene TRBJ1-5; TRBD1, the D gene given by the table, was not confirmed from the DNA. TRBV21-1 is deemed a pseudogene. CDR3 size: 19 residues.

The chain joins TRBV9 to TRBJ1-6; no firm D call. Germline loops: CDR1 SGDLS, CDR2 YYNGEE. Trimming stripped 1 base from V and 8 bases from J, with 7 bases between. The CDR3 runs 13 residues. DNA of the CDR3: TGTGCCAGCAGCGTATGGAAGGATTCACCCCTCCACTTT. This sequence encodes CASSVWKDSPLHF.

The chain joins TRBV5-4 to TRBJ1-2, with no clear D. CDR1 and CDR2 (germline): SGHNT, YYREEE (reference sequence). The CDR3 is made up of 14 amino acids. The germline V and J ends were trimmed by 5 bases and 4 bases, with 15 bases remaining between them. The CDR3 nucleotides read TGTGCCAGCAGACCCCCCACAGAACCCTATGGCTACACCTTC. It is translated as CASRPPTEPYGYTF.

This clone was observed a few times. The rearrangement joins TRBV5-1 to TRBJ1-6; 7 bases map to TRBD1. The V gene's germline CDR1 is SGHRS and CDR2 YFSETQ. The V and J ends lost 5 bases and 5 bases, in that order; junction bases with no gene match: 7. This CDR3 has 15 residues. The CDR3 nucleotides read TGCGCCAGCAGAGTGGGACAGCTTGATAATTCACCCCTCCACTTT. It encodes CASRVGQLDNSPLHF.

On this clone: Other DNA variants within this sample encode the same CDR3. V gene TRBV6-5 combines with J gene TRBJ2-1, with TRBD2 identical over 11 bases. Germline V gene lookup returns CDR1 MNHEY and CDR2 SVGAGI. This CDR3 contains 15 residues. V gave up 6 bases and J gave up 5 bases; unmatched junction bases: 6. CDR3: CASSLAGGPNNEQFF. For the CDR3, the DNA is TGTGCCAGCAGCTTAGCGGGGGGGCCTAACAATGAGCAGTTCTTC.

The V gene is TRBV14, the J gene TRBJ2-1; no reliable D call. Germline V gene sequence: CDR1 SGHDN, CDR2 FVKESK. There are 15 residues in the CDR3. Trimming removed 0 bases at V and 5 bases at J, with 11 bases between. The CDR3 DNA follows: TGTGCCAGCAGCCAAGATCTATGGTTTCACAATGAGCAGTTCTTC. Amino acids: CASSQDLWFHNEQFF.

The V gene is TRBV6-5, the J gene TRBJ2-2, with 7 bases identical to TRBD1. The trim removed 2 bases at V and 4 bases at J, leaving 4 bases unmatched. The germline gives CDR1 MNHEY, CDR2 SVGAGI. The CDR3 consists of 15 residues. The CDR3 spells CASSYRGRGTGELFF. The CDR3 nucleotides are TGTGCCAGCAGTTACAGGGGGCGCGGCACCGGGGAGCTGTTTTTT.

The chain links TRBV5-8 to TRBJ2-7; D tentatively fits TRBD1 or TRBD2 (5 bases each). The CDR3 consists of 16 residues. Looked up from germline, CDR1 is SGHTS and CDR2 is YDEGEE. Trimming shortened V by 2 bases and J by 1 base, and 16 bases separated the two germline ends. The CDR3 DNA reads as TGTGCCAGCAGCTTTTTTCCCGGGACGGCATCCTACGAGCAGTACTTC. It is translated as CASSFFPGTASYEQYF.

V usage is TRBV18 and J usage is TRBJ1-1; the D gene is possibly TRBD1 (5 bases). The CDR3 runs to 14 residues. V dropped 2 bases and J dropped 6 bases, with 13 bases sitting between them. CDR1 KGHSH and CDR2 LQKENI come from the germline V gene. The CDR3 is CASSPVQATPEAFF. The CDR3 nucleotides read TGTGCCAGCTCACCAGTACAGGCCACACCTGAAGCTTTCTTT.

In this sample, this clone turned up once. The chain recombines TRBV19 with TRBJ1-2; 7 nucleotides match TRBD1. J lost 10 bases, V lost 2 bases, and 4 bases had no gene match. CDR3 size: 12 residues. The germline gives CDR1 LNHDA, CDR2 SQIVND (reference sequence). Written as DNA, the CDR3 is TGTGCCAGTAGTATACCACAGGGGAACTACACCTTC. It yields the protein CASSIPQGNYTF.

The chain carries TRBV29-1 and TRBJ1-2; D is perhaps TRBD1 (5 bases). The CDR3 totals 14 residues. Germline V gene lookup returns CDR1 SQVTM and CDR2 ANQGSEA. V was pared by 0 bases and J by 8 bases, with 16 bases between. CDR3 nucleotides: TGCAGCGTTGAAGATTTCTTGGGGGAAGAGGGCTACACCTTC. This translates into CSVEDFLGEEGYTF.

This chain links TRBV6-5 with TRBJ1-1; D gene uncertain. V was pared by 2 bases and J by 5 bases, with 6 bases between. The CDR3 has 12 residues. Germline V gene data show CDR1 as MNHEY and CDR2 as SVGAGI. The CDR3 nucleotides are TGTGCCAGCAGTTACACGGGTACTGAAGCTTTCTTT. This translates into CASSYTGTEAFF.

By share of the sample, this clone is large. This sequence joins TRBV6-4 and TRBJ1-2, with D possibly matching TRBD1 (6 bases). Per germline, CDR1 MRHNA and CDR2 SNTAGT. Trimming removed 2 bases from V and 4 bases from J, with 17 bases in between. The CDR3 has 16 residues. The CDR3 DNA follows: TGTGCCAGCAGTGACACTCCACAGGGTCCTTTCTATGGCTACACCTTC. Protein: CASSDTPQGPFYGYTF.

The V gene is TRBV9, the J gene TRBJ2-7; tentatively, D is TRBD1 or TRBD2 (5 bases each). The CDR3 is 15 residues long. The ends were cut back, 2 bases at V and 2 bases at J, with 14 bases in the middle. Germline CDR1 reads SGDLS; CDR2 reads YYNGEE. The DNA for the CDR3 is TGTGCCAGCAGCGTTGGGGGTTTAGGAGCCTACGAGCAGTACTTC. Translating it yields CASSVGGLGAYEQYF.

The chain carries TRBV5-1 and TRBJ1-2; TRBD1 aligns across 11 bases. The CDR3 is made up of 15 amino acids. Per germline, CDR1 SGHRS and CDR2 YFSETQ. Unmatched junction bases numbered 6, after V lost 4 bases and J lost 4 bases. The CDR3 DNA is TGCGCCAGCAGCGCAGTCGGGACAGGGGGCTATGGCTACACCTTC. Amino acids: CASSAVGTGGYGYTF.